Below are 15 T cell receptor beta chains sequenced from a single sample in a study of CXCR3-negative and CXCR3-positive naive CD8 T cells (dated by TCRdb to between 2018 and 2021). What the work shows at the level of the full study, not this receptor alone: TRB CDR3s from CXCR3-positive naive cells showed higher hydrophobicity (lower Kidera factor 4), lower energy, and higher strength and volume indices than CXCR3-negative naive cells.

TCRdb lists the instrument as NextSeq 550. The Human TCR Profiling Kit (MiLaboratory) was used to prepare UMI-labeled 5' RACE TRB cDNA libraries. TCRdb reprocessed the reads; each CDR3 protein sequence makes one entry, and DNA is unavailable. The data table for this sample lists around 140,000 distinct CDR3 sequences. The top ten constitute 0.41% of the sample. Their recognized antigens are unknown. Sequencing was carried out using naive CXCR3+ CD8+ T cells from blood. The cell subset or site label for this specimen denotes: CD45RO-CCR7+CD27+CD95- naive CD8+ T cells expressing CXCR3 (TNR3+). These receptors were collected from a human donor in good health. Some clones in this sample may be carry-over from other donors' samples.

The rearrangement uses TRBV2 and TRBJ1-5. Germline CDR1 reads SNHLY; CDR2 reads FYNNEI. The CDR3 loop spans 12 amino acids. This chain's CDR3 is CASSQVNQPQHF.

The CDR3 protein is CASSRPGGGSYNEQFF. The rearrangement links TRBV12-3 or TRBV12-4 to TRBJ2-1; TCRdb indicates TRBD1, and absent DNA this call remains unverified. The CDR3 sequence is 16 residues long.

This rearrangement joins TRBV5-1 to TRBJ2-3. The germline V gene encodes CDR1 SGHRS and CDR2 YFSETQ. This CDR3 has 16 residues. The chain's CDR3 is CASSLAAAGYTDTQYF.

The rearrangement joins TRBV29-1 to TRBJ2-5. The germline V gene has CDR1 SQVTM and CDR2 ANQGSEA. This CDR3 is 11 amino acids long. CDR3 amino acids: CSGQVKETQYF.

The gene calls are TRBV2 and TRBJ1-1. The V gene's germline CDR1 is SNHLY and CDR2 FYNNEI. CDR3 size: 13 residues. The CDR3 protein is CSSSKGDDTEAFF.

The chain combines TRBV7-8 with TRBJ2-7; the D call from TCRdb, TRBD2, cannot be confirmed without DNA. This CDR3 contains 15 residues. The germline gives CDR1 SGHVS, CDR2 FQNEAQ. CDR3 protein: CASSSVAGGPWEQYF.

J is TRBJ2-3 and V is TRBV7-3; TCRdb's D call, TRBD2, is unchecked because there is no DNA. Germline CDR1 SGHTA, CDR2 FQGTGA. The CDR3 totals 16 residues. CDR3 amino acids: CASSPTAGISTDTQYF.

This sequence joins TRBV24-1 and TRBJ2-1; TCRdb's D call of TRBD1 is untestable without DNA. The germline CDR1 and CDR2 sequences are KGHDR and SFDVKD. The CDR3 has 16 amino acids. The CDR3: CATSDFAGVEVNEQFF.

The CDR3 sequence: CASSPQSLPTYNEQFF. This chain links TRBV5-1 with TRBJ2-1; absent DNA, TCRdb's TRBD2 call cannot be checked. CDR3 length: 16 residues. Germline CDR1 reads SGHRS; CDR2 reads YFSETQ.

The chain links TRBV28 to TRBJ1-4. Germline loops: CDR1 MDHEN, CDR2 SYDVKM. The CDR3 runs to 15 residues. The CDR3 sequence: CASSLYGVTNEKLFF.

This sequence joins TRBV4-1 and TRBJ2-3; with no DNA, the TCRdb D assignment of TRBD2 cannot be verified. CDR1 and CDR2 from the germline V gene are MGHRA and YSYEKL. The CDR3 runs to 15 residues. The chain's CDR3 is CASSPERGGSDTQYF.

CDR3 amino acids: CASSLFEGLRRISNQPQHF. V gene TRBV28 combines with J gene TRBJ1-5. The CDR3 sequence is 19 residues long. CDR1 MDHEN and CDR2 SYDVKM come from the germline V gene.

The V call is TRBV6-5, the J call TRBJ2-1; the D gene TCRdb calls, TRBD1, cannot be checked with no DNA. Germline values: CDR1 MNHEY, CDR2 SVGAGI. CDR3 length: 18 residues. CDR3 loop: CASSYSAGQGSSYNKQFF.

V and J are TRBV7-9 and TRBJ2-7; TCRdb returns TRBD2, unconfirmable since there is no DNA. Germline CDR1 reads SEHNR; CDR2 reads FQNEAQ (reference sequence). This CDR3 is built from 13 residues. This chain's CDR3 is CASSLAGEDEQYF.

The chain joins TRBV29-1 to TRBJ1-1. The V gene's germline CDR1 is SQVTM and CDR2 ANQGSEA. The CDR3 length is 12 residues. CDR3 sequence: CSAESMGTEAFF. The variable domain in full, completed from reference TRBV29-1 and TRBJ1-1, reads SAVISQKPSRDICQRGTSLTIQCQVDSQVTMMFWYRQQPGQSLTLIATANQGSEATYESGFVIDKFPISRPNLTFSTLTVSNMSPEDSSIYLCSAESMGTEAFFGQGTRLTVV.